This TCR beta chain derives from a study of cytomegalovirus exposure and HLA in healthy donors. Overall study results and limits: In a later analysis, an Asian-associated ancestry cluster reportedly showed fewer N-insertions than the roughly 690-donor mean.

Germline values: CDR1 LNHDA, CDR2 SQIVND (reference sequence). With 4 bases clipped from V and 5 bases from J, the junction kept 7 bases outside the gene matches. The CDR3 extends over 15 amino acids. Both 60 Vbeta primers and 13 Jbeta primers went into the PCR. This table comes from immunoSEQ multiplex PCR, and its TCRdb copy is limited to in-frame clones, with some not included. The listing contains about 140,000 clones. About this clone itself: The antigen is undetermined.

The source of this sequence is a young woman in good health and CMV-seronegative. J is TRBJ2-5 and V is TRBV19, with TRBD2 identical over 10 bases. The specimen was PBMCs. CDR3 sequence (DNA): TGTGCCAGTAGTAATCTAGCGGGAGTATTTGAGACCCAGTACTTC. This translates into CASSNLAGVFETQYF.